The 17 T cell receptor beta chains given below trace back to one sample, sequenced in a study of cytomegalovirus exposure and HLA in healthy donors. This PCR relied on a set of 60 Vbeta primers and 13 Jbeta primers. The repertoire was sequenced with immunoSEQ multiplex PCR; TCRdb's copy has only in-frame clones and lacks some. The sample consists of 100,000 or so clones, about 70% of them appearing once. The sequencing sample was made of PBMCs. Every receptor here comes from a human donor in good health.

This chain joins TRBV7-8 and TRBJ2-5, with D perhaps matching TRBD1 (6 bases). The CDR3 has 14 amino acids. The germline V gene has CDR1 SGHVS and CDR2 FQNEAQ. Trimming cost V 5 bases and J 5 bases, with 15 bases left between them. CDR3 residues: CASSLRGGVETQYF. The CDR3, as DNA: TGTGCCAGCAGCCTGAGAGGGGGTGTGGAGACCCAGTACTTC.

The CDR3 nucleotides read TGTGCCAGCTCACGCCTAGAAACCTACGAGCAGTACTTC. This sequence encodes CASSRLETYEQYF. V and J are TRBV18 and TRBJ2-7; unclear D gene. The V end was cut by 4 bases, the J end by 2 bases, with 9 bases between. The CDR3 covers 13 residues. Germline values: CDR1 KGHSH, CDR2 LQKENI.

The CDR3 reads CASSLGWRGGTDTQYF. Written as DNA, the CDR3 is TGTGCCAGCAGCTTGGGATGGCGGGGCGGCACAGATACGCAGTATTTT. The chain couples TRBV5-8 to TRBJ2-3, with TRBD2 as a possible D gene (6 bases). V lost 0 bases, J lost 1 base, and 12 bases lay in between. Germline-derived CDR1 and CDR2 are SGHTS and YDEGEE. This CDR3 spans 16 amino acids.

This clone has more than one count but fewer than ten. The gene calls are TRBV28 and TRBJ2-7, with TRBD2 identical over 8 bases. There are 15 residues in the CDR3. The trim removed 4 bases at V and 1 base at J, leaving 6 bases unmatched. The germline gives CDR1 MDHEN, CDR2 SYDVKM. The CDR3 here is CASSSTGLASYEQYF. DNA for the CDR3: TGTGCCAGCAGTTCCACCGGACTAGCTTCCTACGAGCAGTACTTC.

The chain links TRBV29-1 to TRBJ2-2; 9 nucleotides align to TRBD2. The CDR3 is 13 residues long. The germline CDR1 and CDR2 sequences are SQVTM and ANQGSEA. V was pared by 7 bases and J by 4 bases, with 4 bases of the junction left unmatched. The DNA for the CDR3 is TGCAGCGCAGGCGGGAGGGCCACCGGGGAGCTGTTTTTT. Translated, it gives CSAGGRATGELFF.

The chain is built from TRBV6-5 and TRBJ1-2, with no clear D. This CDR3 contains 13 residues. V was cut by 9 bases and J by 2 bases, with 13 bases left in between. Germline assignment: CDR1 MNHEY and CDR2 SVGAGI. The CDR3 protein is CASRLGRNYGYTF. The CDR3 DNA reads as TGTGCCAGTCGCCTTGGGAGGAACTATGGCTACACCTTC.

This clone was seen a few times. The chain carries TRBV2 and TRBJ1-1; possible D gene TRBD1, 5 bases. V was trimmed by 10 bases and J by 4 bases, leaving 25 bases between them. The CDR3 covers 16 residues. Germline V gene data show CDR1 as SNHLY and CDR2 as FYNNEI. The CDR3 loop reads CATAGGMGGAGTEAFF. The CDR3 DNA reads as TGTGCCACCGCTGGCGGGATGGGGGGAGCGGGCACTGAAGCTTTCTTT. Drawing the rest from reference TRBV2 and TRBJ1-1, the complete variable domain is EPEVTQTPSHQVTQMGQEVILRCVPISNHLYFYWYRQILGQKVEFLVSFYNNEISEKSEIFDDQFSVERPDGSNFTLKIRSTKLEDSAMYFCATAGGMGGAGTEAFFGQGTRLTVV.

The genes are TRBV13 and TRBJ2-7; D might be TRBD1 (5 bases). The CDR3 length is 14 residues. Germline V gene lookup returns CDR1 PRHDT and CDR2 FYEKMQ (reference sequence). Between the trimmed V and J ends, which lost 4 bases and 1 base, there was a span of 11 bases. CDR3 in DNA: TGTGCCAGCAGCTCAATACAGGAATCCTACGAGCAGTACTTC. It is translated as CASSSIQESYEQYF.

This chain connects TRBV11-2 to TRBJ2-7, with D perhaps matching TRBD1 (5 bases). Trimming cost V 5 bases and J 11 bases, with 22 bases left between them. CDR3 length equals 14 residues. Looked up from germline, CDR1 is SGHAT and CDR2 is FQNNGV. CDR3 coding DNA: TGTGCCAGCAGCGCCCAAAGGGGTAATTACGCGGAGTACTTC. This codes for CASSAQRGNYAEYF.

The chain joins TRBV6-1 to TRBJ1-1; possibly TRBD1 for D (5 bases). With 5 bases removed from V and 5 bases from J, the gap between germline ends came to 12 bases. CDR1 and CDR2 from the germline V gene are MNHNS and SASEGT. There are 13 residues in the CDR3. The CDR3 bases are TGTGCCAGCAGTTTGGGGACTGGAACTGAAGCTTTCTTT. This gives the protein CASSLGTGTEAFF.

V gene TRBV28 combines with J gene TRBJ1-2, with D possibly matching TRBD1 (5 bases). Germline CDR1 MDHEN, CDR2 SYDVKM. This CDR3 has 15 residues. The V and J ends lost 5 bases and 8 bases respectively, with 21 bases between them. CDR3 residues: CASSDPGAPARGYTF. The CDR3 bases are TGTGCCAGCAGTGACCCTGGGGCACCGGCACGAGGCTACACCTTC.

This rearrangement joins TRBV4-3 to TRBJ2-5; TRBD2 agrees at 8 bases. The closer fit of TRBJ2-7 to the DNA end suggests the J call may be wrong. The germline gives CDR1 LGHNA, CDR2 YSLEER. The CDR3 is 15 residues long. CDR3 residues: CASSQAGAGGYEQYF. The CDR3, as DNA: TGCGCCAGCAGCCAAGCCGGGGCGGGGGGCTACGAGCAGTACTTC.

The genes are TRBV2 and TRBJ1-4; possible D gene TRBD1, 5 bases. The ends were cut back, 6 bases at V and 4 bases at J, with 15 bases in the middle. The germline gives CDR1 SNHLY, CDR2 FYNNEI. This CDR3 comprises 15 residues. CDR3 protein: CASSRWRQSNEKLFF. CDR3 bases: TGTGCCAGCAGCCGGTGGCGACAGAGTAATGAAAAACTGTTTTTT. The variable domain in full, completed from reference TRBV2 and TRBJ1-4, reads EPEVTQTPSHQVTQMGQEVILRCVPISNHLYFYWYRQILGQKVEFLVSFYNNEISEKSEIFDDQFSVERPDGSNFTLKIRSTKLEDSAMYFCASSRWRQSNEKLFFGSGTQLSVL.

The chain joins TRBV7-2 to TRBJ2-3; 8 positions agree with TRBD2. Unmatched junction bases numbered 7, after V lost 7 bases and J lost 1 base. This CDR3 is built from 15 residues. Germline CDR1 SGHTA, CDR2 FQGNSA. The DNA for the CDR3 is TGTGCCAGCACGGAACGGGGGGGCCGCACAGATACGCAGTATTTT. This sequence encodes CASTERGGRTDTQYF.

The chain couples TRBV7-8 to TRBJ1-2; D gene uncertain. Trimming stripped 5 bases from V and 4 bases from J, with 17 bases between. Per the germline V gene, CDR1 is SGHVS and CDR2 is FQNEAQ. This CDR3 is 15 amino acids long. The CDR3 nucleotides read TGTGCCAGCAGCCTCACAGTTTCCTCACCCTATGGCTACACCTTC. It specifies CASSLTVSSPYGYTF.

The gene calls are TRBV2 and TRBJ1-2, with D tentatively TRBD1 (5 bases). The V gene lost 2 bases and the J gene lost 3 bases, with 7 bases spanning the gap. This CDR3 is built from 13 residues. The germline V gene encodes CDR1 SNHLY and CDR2 FYNNEI. CDR3 nucleotides: TGTGCCAGCAGTGAACGCAGGGACTATGGCTACACCTTC. Its translation: CASSERRDYGYTF.

This clone came up once. The J gene is TRBJ2-3, the V gene TRBV5-4, with 11 bases that match TRBD2. CDR3 length: 17 residues. Trimming at V came to 0 bases and at J to 4 bases, leaving 7 bases not matched to a gene. Germline CDR1 SGHNT, CDR2 YYREEE (reference sequence). The CDR3 loop reads CASSLGGASGRSDTQYF. The CDR3 nucleotides are TGTGCCAGCAGCTTGGGCGGGGCTAGCGGGAGGTCAGATACGCAGTATTTT.